This T cell receptor beta chain derives from a study of T cells in Graves' hyperthyroidism and ophthalmopathy. With regard to this clonotype: Its matching antigen is unknown. A much larger clone differs from this one at a single base, so this may be a read error.

Study outcomes and limitations: The model made its ophthalmopathy prediction, and onset followed a median around 6.5 months later. Ophthalmopathy and stable hyperthyroidism were separated by a 13 V-J model. Most thyroid clonotypes expanded above 0.001 were also detected in blood.

Amplification yielded TCR beta CDR3 regions, with RNA transcripts as the source. During a first-round RT-PCR of the TCR CDR3, the HTBI primer set was used. From the multiplex PCR reads, TCRdb called clonotypes with MiXCR, one entry per CDR3 protein. The table includes approximately 380,000 distinct CDR3 sequences, over 12% detected once. The receptor comes from a man between 45 and 60 years old with Graves' ophthalmopathy. Sequencing input: blood.

The CDR3 spells CSARAGGWAGTQYF. Here the CDR3 DNA reads TGCAGTGCTAGAGCCGGCGGGTGGGCCGGGACCCAGTACTTC. The chain is built from TRBV20-1 and TRBJ2-5, with a tentative D call TRBD2 (5 bases). Germline V gene lookup returns CDR1 DFQATT and CDR2 SNEGSKA (reference sequence). The CDR3 extends over 14 amino acids. Trimming left V 1 base short and J 7 bases short, with 16 bases between.